Listed here is a single T cell receptor beta chain. Which antigen it targets is not known. For CDR1 and CDR2, the germline V gene lists SGHTA and FQGNSA. The CDR3 goes from the cysteine to the phenylalanine over 14 residues. This entry has no DNA. HCMV serostatus was determined by detecting HCMV-specific IgG in serum with a commercial ELISA kit. Ficoll density gradient centrifugation was used to isolate peripheral blood mononuclear cells from blood. For sequencing, an Illumina HiSeq 2000 was employed. TCR beta cDNA libraries were prepared using 5'RACE template switching, which introduced a universal primer site and unique molecular identifiers. cDNA synthesis was primed from the TCR beta constant segment, followed by two successive PCR amplification steps. In the source study's methods: Reads were demultiplexed and grouped by UMI with MIGEC, and clonotypes were assembled and quantified with MiTCR. Only TCR cDNA sequences supported by at least two reads were kept to exclude erroneous sequences. Downstream repertoire analysis used the tcR package, and clonotypes were matched across fractions by CDR3 nucleotide sequence plus V segment. VDJmatch was used to annotate antigen specificity against VDJdb, with one amino acid substitution in CDR3 permitted. TCRdb reprocessed the reads into one record per CDR3 protein sequence, lacking DNA. TCRdb's processing, not the authors' own work, is the source of the V and J calls. The sample's clone listing holds 550,000 to 600,000 distinct CDR3 sequences. Clones ranked in the top ten supply under 4.5% of the sample.

This sample was included in a study of T cells expressing NK-cell markers (dated by TCRdb to the early 2020s). With regard to the full study: TCR beta-chain repertoires were profiled in sorted CD3+CD56+NKG2C+, CD3+CD56+NKG2C- and CD3+CD56-NKG2C+ T-cell subsets from eight donors. All eight donors whose samples were sequenced were randomly selected healthy volunteers, three of them men and five women. Of the eight sequenced donors, seven were found to be HCMV-seropositive and one was found to be HCMV-seronegative. The libraries were sequenced on Illumina HiSeq 2000/2500, MiSeq or NextSeq, producing 2 x 150 bp reads.

Overall study outcomes, separate from this receptor: Whether the expanded NKG2C-expressing T cell clones were specific for HCMV antigens was left unclear. In over five donors, the dominant CD3+CD56+NKG2C+ clonotypes were found to rank among the top 10 CD8+ clonotypes and to make up 1.0-7.0% of CD8+ T cells. Those dominant clonotypes were again the most abundant among CD3+CD56-NKG2C+ cells in a few donors, at about 28.3-60.1%.

This sequence uses TRBV7-2 and TRBJ2-5; as DNA is missing, the TRBD2 call by TCRdb cannot be tested. The sequence was collected from a man aged 18 to 30 in good health. Donor details come from another sample of the same person, matched by shared clones. The sequencing input was blood T cells: a sorted CD56 or NKG2C T cell subset, CD4+ or CD8+ T cells, or bulk PBMC T cells (not recorded which). The CDR3 in this case is CASTLWTSLETQYF.